The clone carrying this TCR beta chain was seen a few times. The data were obtained in a study of T-cell reconstitution after alpha-beta-depleted transplantation in children. Preparation of the TCRbeta library involved a method that used unique molecular identifiers. A single record per CDR3 protein comes from TCRdb applying MiXCR to the PCR reads. The sample holds roughly 500,000 distinct CDR3 sequences, around 13% seen once. The V end lost 4 bases, the J end lost 5 bases, and 18 bases lay between the germline ends. There are 16 residues in the CDR3. Germline CDR1 reads SEHNR; CDR2 reads FQNEAQ (reference sequence).

Here the sequenced sample was PBMCs from the stem cell graft donor, taken from the stem cell graft. The TCR originated in a human donor who donated a stem cell graft to a child with combined immunodeficiency. V gene TRBV7-9 combines with J gene TRBJ2-1, with D perhaps TRBD2 (6 bases). The CDR3 is CASSSPDGSWNNEQFF. The CDR3 nucleotides read TGTGCCAGCAGCTCCCCTGACGGGAGTTGGAACAATGAGCAGTTCTTC.